The clone carrying this T cell receptor (beta chain) came up many times. It was RNA transcripts that yielded the amplified TCR beta CDR3 regions. RT-PCR in the first round (using the HTBI primer set) targeted the TCR CDR3. TCRdb independently ran MiXCR on the multiplex PCR reads; one entry per CDR3 protein. The table lists hundreds of thousands of distinct CDR3 sequences, about 16% of them singletons. Germline V gives CDR1 MNHEY, CDR2 SMNVEV (reference sequence). This CDR3 comprises 14 residues. Trimming removed 0 bases from V and 9 bases from J, with 12 bases in between. Diagnosis of hyperthyroidism was new in patients aged 18 to 65, and its duration was under 2 months. The source of the PBMCs was 8.5 to 10 ml of fresh peripheral blood. The data belong to a study of T cells in Graves' hyperthyroidism and ophthalmopathy.

The sequencing input was blood. The chain carries TRBV27 and TRBJ1-5, with D perhaps TRBD1 (5 bases). The clonotype comes from a woman aged 30 to 39 with Graves' hyperthyroidism. For the CDR3, the DNA is TGTGCCAGCAGTTTATCGATTACGGGGGGGCCCCAGCATTTT. Its protein is CASSLSITGGPQHF.